Following are 8 T cell receptor beta chains from one sample sequenced in a study of cytomegalovirus exposure and HLA in healthy donors. Only in-frame clones appear in the TCRdb table, and some are missing; sequencing was by immunoSEQ multiplex PCR. This repertoire shows about 110,000 clones, almost 90% found once; its top ten account for about 2%. Material for sequencing was PBMCs. Every receptor here comes from a young woman in good health and CMV-seronegative.

The chain carries TRBV6-4 and TRBJ2-7; 8 bases line up with TRBD1. The CDR3 has 15 residues. With 5 bases clipped from V and 4 bases from J, the junction kept 10 bases outside the gene matches. Germline V gene lookup returns CDR1 MRHNA and CDR2 SNTAGT. Here the CDR3 DNA reads TGTGCCAGCAGTCCCTCTCCCGGGACAGGATACGAGCAGTACTTC. Protein: CASSPSPGTGYEQYF.

The chain employs TRBV19 and TRBJ1-5, with unresolved D. The CDR3 is 14 residues long. CDR1 and CDR2 from the germline V gene are LNHDA and SQIVND (reference sequence). V lost 1 base and J 7 bases, leaving 11 bases between the germline ends. CDR3 amino acids: CASSIVSSEQPQHF. The CDR3 bases are TGTGCCAGTAGTATAGTTTCGTCCGAGCAGCCCCAGCATTTT.

The DNA for the CDR3 is TGTGCCAGCAGCGTAGACTACACCACCTCCAGTTCCTACAATGAGCAGTTCTTC. This translates into CASSVDYTTSSSYNEQFF. This chain connects TRBV9 to TRBJ2-1; D is ambiguous. Trimming left V 0 bases short and J 1 base short, with 17 bases between. The CDR3 runs 18 residues. Germline CDR1 is SGDLS and CDR2 is YYNGEE.

Written as DNA, the CDR3 is TGTGCCAGCTCACCACCGAGCGGAAACTCCTACGAGCAGTACTTC. Translated, it gives CASSPPSGNSYEQYF. The chain couples TRBV18 to TRBJ2-7; maybe TRBD2 (5 bases). The CDR3 contains 15 residues. CDR1 is KGHSH and CDR2 is LQKENI in the germline V gene. Between the trimmed V and J ends, which lost 0 bases and 0 bases, there was a span of 9 bases.

The J gene is TRBJ2-7, the V gene TRBV5-4; TRBD2 matches 9 bases. The CDR3 covers 15 residues. With V trimmed by 3 bases and J by 3 bases, 7 bases remained unmatched. Germline lookup yields CDR1 SGHNT and CDR2 YYREEE (reference sequence). DNA for the CDR3: TGTGCCAGCAGCTCCAGCGGGGGGCCAGACTACGAGCAGTACTTC. Residues: CASSSSGGPDYEQYF.

The chain combines TRBV27 with TRBJ2-7; TRBD2 aligns across 10 bases. This CDR3 spans 20 amino acids. Per germline, CDR1 MNHEY and CDR2 SMNVEV (reference sequence). J lost 2 bases, V lost 6 bases, and 22 bases had no gene match. Written as DNA, the CDR3 is TGTGCCAGCAGCTCCGTAAATAGCCTACCACCCGGGACTAGCGCCTACGAGCAGTACTTC. Translation: CASSSVNSLPPGTSAYEQYF.

The gene calls are TRBV7-6 and TRBJ2-1; 8 bases agree with TRBD2. This CDR3 comprises 15 residues. Germline V lookup: CDR1 SGHVS, CDR2 FNYEAQ. V lost 2 bases, J lost 2 bases, and 2 bases stayed unmatched. CDR3 in amino acids: CASSLTGGPYNEQFF. CDR3 in DNA: TGTGCCAGCAGCTTAACGGGGGGGCCCTACAATGAGCAGTTCTTC.

The chain carries TRBV27 and TRBJ2-5; TRBD2 aligns across 10 bases. The germline CDR1 and CDR2 sequences are MNHEY and SMNVEV (reference sequence). This CDR3 contains 14 residues. V shed 10 bases and J 1 base; nucleotides not matched to a gene: 6. CDR3 sequence reads: CATRLAGAQETQYF. In DNA form, the CDR3 reads TGTGCCACCCGTCTAGCGGGAGCCCAAGAGACCCAGTACTTC.